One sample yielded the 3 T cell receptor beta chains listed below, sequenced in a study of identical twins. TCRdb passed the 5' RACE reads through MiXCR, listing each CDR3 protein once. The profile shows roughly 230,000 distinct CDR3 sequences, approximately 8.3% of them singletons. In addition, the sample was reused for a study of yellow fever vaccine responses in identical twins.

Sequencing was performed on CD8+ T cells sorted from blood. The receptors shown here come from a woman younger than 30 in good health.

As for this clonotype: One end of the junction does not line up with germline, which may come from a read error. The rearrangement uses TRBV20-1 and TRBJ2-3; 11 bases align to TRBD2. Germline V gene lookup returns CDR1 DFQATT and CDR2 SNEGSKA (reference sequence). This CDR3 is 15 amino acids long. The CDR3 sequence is CSARGLAGPFDTQYF. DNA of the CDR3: TGCAGTGCGAGAGGACTAGCGGGCCCGTTCGATACGCAGTATTTT.

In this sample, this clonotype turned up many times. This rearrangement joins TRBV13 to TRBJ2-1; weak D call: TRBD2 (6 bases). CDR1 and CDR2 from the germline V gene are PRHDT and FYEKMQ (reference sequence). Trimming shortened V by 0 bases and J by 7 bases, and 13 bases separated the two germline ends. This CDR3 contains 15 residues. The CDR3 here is CASSLGSLARNEQFF. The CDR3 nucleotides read TGTGCCAGCAGCTTAGGCTCCCTAGCGAGGAATGAGCAGTTCTTC.

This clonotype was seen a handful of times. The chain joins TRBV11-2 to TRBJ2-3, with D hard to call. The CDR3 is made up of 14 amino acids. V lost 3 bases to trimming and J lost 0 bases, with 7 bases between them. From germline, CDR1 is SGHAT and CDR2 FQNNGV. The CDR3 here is CASSFGASTDTQYF. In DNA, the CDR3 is TGTGCCAGCAGCTTTGGTGCTAGCACAGATACGCAGTATTTT.